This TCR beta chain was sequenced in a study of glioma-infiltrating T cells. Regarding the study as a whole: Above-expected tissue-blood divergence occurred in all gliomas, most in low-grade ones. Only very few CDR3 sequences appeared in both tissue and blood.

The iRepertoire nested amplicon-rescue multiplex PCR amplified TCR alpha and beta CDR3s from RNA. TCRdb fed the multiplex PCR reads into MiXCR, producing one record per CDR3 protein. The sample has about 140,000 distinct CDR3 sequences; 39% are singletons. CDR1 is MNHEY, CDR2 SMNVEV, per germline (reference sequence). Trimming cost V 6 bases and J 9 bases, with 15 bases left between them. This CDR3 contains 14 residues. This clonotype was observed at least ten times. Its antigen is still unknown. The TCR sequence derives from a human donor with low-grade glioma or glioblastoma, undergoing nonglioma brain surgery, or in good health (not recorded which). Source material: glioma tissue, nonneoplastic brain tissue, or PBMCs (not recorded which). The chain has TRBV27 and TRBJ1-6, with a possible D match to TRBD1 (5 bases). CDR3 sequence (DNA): TGTGCCAGCAGGCCCGGGACTGAAACTTCACCCCTCCACTTT. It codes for CASRPGTETSPLHF.